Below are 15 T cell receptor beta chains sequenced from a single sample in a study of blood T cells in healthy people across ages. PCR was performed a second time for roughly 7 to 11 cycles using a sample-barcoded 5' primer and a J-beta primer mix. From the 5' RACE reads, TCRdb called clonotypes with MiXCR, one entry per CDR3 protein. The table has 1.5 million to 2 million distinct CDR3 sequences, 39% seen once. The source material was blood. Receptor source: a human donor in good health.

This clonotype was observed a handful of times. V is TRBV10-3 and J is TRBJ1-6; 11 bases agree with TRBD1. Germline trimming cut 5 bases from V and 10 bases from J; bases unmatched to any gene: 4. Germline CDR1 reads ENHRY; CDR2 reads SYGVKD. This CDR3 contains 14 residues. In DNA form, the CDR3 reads TGTGCCATCAGTCCGGGACAGGGGGAATCACCCCTCCACTTT. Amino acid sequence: CAISPGQGESPLHF.

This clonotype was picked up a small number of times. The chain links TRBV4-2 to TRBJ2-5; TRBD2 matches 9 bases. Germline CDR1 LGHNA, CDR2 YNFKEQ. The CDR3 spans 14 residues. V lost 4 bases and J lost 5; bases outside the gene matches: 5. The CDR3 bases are TGTGCCAGCAGCCCGCGGGGGGGCGTGGAGACCCAGTACTTC. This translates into CASSPRGGVETQYF.

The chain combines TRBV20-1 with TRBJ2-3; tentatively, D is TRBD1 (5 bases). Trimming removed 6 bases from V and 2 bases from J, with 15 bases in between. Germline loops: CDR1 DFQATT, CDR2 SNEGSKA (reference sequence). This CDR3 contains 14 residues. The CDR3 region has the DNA TGCAGTGCCAGGGAAGGGATGTTCACAGATACGCAGTATTTT. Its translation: CSAREGMFTDTQYF.

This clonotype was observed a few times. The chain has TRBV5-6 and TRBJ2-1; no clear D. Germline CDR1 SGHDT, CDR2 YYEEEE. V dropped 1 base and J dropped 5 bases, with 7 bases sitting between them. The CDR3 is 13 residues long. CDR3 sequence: CASSLLQNNEQFF. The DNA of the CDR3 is TGTGCCAGCAGCTTGTTGCAGAACAATGAGCAGTTCTTC.

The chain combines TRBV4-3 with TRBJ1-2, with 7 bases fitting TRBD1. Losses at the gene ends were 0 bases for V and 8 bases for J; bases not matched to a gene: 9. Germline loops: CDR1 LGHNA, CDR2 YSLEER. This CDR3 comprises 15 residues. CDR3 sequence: CASSQDQAGGRGYTF. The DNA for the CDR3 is TGCGCCAGCAGCCAAGATCAAGCAGGGGGGAGAGGCTACACCTTC.

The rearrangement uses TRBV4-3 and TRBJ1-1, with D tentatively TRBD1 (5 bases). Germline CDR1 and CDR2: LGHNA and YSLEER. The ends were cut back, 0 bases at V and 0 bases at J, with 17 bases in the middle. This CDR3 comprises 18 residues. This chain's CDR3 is CASSQDWFRQQMNTEAFF. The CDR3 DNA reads TGCGCCAGCAGCCAAGATTGGTTTCGACAGCAAATGAACACTGAAGCTTTCTTT.

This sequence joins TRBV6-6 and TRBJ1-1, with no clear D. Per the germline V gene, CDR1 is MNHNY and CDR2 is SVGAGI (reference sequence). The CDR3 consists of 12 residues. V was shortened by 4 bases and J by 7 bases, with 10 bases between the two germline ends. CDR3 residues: CASSFKGLEAFF. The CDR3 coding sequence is TGTGCCAGCAGTTTTAAAGGGCTTGAAGCTTTCTTT.

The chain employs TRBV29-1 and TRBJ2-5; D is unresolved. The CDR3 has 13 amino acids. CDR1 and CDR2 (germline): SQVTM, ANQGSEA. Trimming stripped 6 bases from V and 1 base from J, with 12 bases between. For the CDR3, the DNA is TGCAGCGTCAAACAAGTCCTCCAAGAGACCCAGTACTTC. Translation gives CSVKQVLQETQYF. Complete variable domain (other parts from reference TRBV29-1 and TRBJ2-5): SAVISQKPSRDICQRGTSLTIQCQVDSQVTMMFWYRQQPGQSLTLIATANQGSEATYESGFVIDKFPISRPNLTFSTLTVSNMSPEDSSIYLCSVKQVLQETQYFGPGTRLLVL.

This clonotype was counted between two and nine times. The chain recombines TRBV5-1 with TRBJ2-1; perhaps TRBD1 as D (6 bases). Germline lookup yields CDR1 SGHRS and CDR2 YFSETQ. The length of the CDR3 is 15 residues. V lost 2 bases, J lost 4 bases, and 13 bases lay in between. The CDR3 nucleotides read TGCGCCAGCAGCTTAAGGGACACACTATACAATGAGCAGTTCTTC. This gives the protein CASSLRDTLYNEQFF. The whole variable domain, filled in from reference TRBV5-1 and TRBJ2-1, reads KAGVTQTPRYLIKTRGQQVTLSCSPISGHRSVSWYQQTPGQGLQFLFEYFSETQRNKGNFPGRFSGRQFSNSRSEMNVSTLELGDSALYLCASSLRDTLYNEQFFGPGTRLTVL.

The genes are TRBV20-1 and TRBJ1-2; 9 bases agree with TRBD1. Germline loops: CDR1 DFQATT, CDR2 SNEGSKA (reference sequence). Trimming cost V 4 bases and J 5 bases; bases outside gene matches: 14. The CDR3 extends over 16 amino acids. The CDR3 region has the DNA TGCAGTGCTACCTCCACGGGACAGGGTGAAATTTATGGCTACACCTTC. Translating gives CSATSTGQGEIYGYTF.

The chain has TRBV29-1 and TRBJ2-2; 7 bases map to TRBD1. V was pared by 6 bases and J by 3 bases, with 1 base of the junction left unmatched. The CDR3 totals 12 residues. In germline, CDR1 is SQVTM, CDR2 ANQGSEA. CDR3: CSVGQDTGELFF. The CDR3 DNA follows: TGCAGCGTCGGACAGGACACCGGGGAGCTGTTTTTT.

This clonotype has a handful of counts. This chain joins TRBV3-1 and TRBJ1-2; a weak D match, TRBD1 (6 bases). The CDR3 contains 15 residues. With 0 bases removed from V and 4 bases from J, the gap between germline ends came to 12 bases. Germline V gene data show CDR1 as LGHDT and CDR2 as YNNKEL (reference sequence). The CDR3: CASSQEAGVIYGYTF. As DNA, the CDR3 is TGTGCCAGCAGCCAAGAGGCAGGGGTCATCTATGGCTACACCTTC.

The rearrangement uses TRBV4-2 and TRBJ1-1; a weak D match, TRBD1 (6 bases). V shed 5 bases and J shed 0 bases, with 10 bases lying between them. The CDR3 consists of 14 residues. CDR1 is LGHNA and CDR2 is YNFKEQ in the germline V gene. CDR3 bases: TGTGCCAGCAGCTGGGGGCGGCTGAACACTGAAGCTTTCTTT. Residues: CASSWGRLNTEAFF.

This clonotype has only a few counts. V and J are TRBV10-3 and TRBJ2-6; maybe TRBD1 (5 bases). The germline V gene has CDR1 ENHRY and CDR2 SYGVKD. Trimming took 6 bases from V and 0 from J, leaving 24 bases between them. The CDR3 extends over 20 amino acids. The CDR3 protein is CAISEPPGRAGFSGANVLTF. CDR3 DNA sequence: TGTGCCATCAGCGAGCCCCCAGGCAGGGCAGGGTTCTCTGGGGCCAACGTCCTGACTTTC.

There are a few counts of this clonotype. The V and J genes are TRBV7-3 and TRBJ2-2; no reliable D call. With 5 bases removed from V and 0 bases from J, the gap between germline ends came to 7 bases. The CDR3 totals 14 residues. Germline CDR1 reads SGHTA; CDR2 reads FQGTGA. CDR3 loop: CASSQLANTGELFF. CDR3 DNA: TGTGCCAGCAGCCAGCTCGCGAACACCGGGGAGCTGTTTTTT.